The 9 T cell receptor beta chains listed next were all sequenced from one sample in a study of blood T cells in healthy people across ages. It was with a sample-barcoded 5' primer and a J-beta primer mix that a second PCR of roughly 7 to 12 cycles was run. Each CDR3 protein gets one entry after TCRdb re-called the 5' RACE reads with MiXCR. In the table there are more than 450,000 distinct CDR3 sequences, over 25% of which are singletons. The same data also went into a second study, on T cells of mothers and their children.

Input material: blood. The receptors originated from a boy between 2 and 10 years old in good health.

V gene TRBV27 combines with J gene TRBJ2-1; D not certain. Looked up from germline, CDR1 is MNHEY and CDR2 is SMNVEV (reference sequence). Trimming took off 0 bases at V and 5 bases at J, with 5 bases between the two ends. This CDR3 contains 13 residues. The CDR3 protein is CASSLSTNNEQFF. CDR3 nucleotides: TGTGCCAGCAGTTTATCGACCAACAATGAGCAGTTCTTC.

The chain combines TRBV4-1 with TRBJ1-4; D remains ambiguous. The CDR3 runs 15 residues. Germline lookup yields CDR1 MGHRA and CDR2 YSYEKL. V gave up 3 bases and J gave up 8 bases, with 16 bases separating them. CDR3 DNA sequence: TGCGCCAGCAGCCAGATCCCACCACGGAGCGAAAAACTGTTTTTT. Translating gives CASSQIPPRSEKLFF.

The chain has TRBV7-9 and TRBJ2-3; D gene uncertain. Trimming pared 1 base from V and 2 bases from J, leaving 7 bases between. CDR1 is SEHNR and CDR2 is FQNEAQ in the germline V gene (reference sequence). This CDR3 has 14 residues. The CDR3 bases are TGTGCCAGCAGCTTAGGAGAATTCACAGATACGCAGTATTTT. Amino acid sequence: CASSLGEFTDTQYF.

This clonotype was counted a single time. V usage is TRBV12-3 or TRBV12-4 and J usage is TRBJ1-2; TRBD1 might be the D (6 bases). Trimming removed 10 bases at V and 8 bases at J, with 20 bases between. CDR3 length: 13 amino acids. The CDR3 sequence: CATSKGGPFGYTF. The CDR3, as DNA: TGTGCCACCTCGAAGGGGGGCCCTTTCGGCTACACCTTC.

This clonotype was seen more than once but under ten times. V is TRBV14 and J is TRBJ2-5, with TRBD1 identical over 8 bases. From germline, CDR1 is SGHDN and CDR2 FVKESK. J gave up 4 bases and V 2 bases, and 9 bases lay outside the gene matches. CDR3 length: 16 residues. Here the CDR3 DNA reads TGTGCCAGCAGCCAATGGACAGGGATGAGGGTAGAGACCCAGTACTTC. It is translated as CASSQWTGMRVETQYF.

The chain uses TRBV29-1 and TRBJ1-5; 7 bases are a match to TRBD1. V lost 7 bases to trimming and J lost 3 bases; unmatched junction nucleotides: 6. Germline V lookup: CDR1 SQVTM, CDR2 ANQGSEA. The length of the CDR3 is 13 residues. CDR3 region: CSASGTANQPQHF. For the CDR3, the DNA is TGCAGCGCCTCCGGGACAGCCAATCAGCCCCAGCATTTT.

The DNA for the CDR3 is TGCGCCAGCAGCTTCACTAGCGGAGGCGAGGGTACGCAGTATTTT. Its translation: CASSFTSGGEGTQYF. The chain employs TRBV5-1 and TRBJ2-3; 8 nucleotides agree with TRBD2. The length of the CDR3 is 15 residues. V shed 2 bases and J 8 bases; nucleotides not matched to a gene: 10. CDR1 and CDR2 (germline): SGHRS, YFSETQ.

This chain links TRBV12-3 or TRBV12-4 with TRBJ2-3; D remains unclear. The ends were cut back, 5 bases at V and 8 bases at J, with 20 bases in the middle. This CDR3 comprises 15 residues. CDR3 coding DNA: TGTGCCAGCAGTCCCGACCAGACGAACAAGGGTACGCAGTATTTT. It yields the protein CASSPDQTNKGTQYF.

This clonotype was recorded a few times. The V call is TRBV29-1, the J call TRBJ2-7; the D gene could be TRBD1 or TRBD2 (5 bases each). The CDR3 has 15 residues. V was cut by 3 bases and J by 7 bases, with 22 bases left in between. CDR1 is SQVTM and CDR2 is ANQGSEA in the germline V gene. CDR3 bases: TGCAGCGTTGAGGCTTTGGCGCTAGCCCCAGGGGAGCAGTACTTC. Translation: CSVEALALAPGEQYF.